This T cell receptor beta chain was sequenced in a study of shared clonotypes between healthy human individuals. Germline assignment: CDR1 MNHEY and CDR2 SVGAGI. The CDR3 has 13 residues. Trimming took off 8 bases at V and 9 bases at J, with 17 bases between the two ends. TCRdb keeps only in-frame clones here, not all; method: immunoSEQ multiplex PCR. The sample has approximately 720,000 clones, roughly 70% seen once; the top ten hold 1.8%. All donors were Caucasian adults living in Nashville, Tennessee. In the case of this clone: No antigen is known for it.

Study results and caveats: Sampling involved blood alone; tissue repertoires likely differ. What naive subsets generally showed was a larger estimated richness than memory subsets showed.

The V and J genes are TRBV6-5 and TRBJ2-1; unclear D gene. The origin of this receptor is a woman aged 25 to 45 in good health. The sequencing input was memory CD4+ T cells sorted from blood. Noted subset: CD45RA-negative fraction. CDR3 residues: CASSRGPPIEQFF. The CDR3 nucleotides read TGTGCCAGCTCTCGTGGCCCCCCCATTGAGCAGTTCTTC.